These T cell receptor beta chains were read from a single sample in a study of CD4+ T cells in melanoma. Repertoires were generated with immunoSEQ multiplex PCR, while TCRdb's copy carries only in-frame clones and drops some. Of around 130,000 clones in the sample, 85% to 95% are singletons; the top ten hold over 1.5%. The receptors here all came from a human donor with melanoma. CDR3s include the opening cysteine and the closing phenylalanine or tryptophan. The D gene is left open where the match is weak. Only some rows state a clone size, as once, few, many or a class for expanded clones.

v_call	j_call	d_call	clone_size	cdr3_nt	cdr3_aa
TRBV5-4	TRBJ2-7	TRBD2	.	TGTGCCAGCAGCGGTGGTCCGGCGGGGGGCCAGCGCGAGCAGTACTTC	CASSGGPAGGQREQYF
TRBV19	TRBJ2-2	TRBD2	.	TGTGCCAGTAGTCTGACTAGCGCCGGGGAGCTGTTTTTT	CASSLTSAGELFF
TRBV5-1	TRBJ2-7	.	.	TGCGCCAGCAGCCTGGACAGGAGGGATTCCTACGAGCAGTACTTC	CASSLDRRDSYEQYF
TRBV6-5	TRBJ1-2	.	.	TGTGCCAGCAGTTATAGCATGCGGGATGGCTACACCTTC	CASSYSMRDGYTF
TRBV28	TRBJ2-7	TRBD2	.	TGTGCCAGCAGTTTGGGTTCTAGCGGAGGCTACGAGCAGTACTTC	CASSLGSSGGYEQYF
TRBV7-3	TRBJ1-6	.	.	TGTGCCAGCAGCCTAGGACAGACTAATTCACCCCTCCACTTT	CASSLGQTNSPLHF
TRBV6-1	TRBJ1-1	.	.	TGTGCCAGTACTTTTGGGGGCATGAACACTGAAGCTTTCTTT	CASTFGGMNTEAFF
TRBV2	TRBJ1-2	.	once	TGTGCCAGCAGTGTGGGAGGGACCTACACCTTC	CASSVGGTYTF
TRBV18	TRBJ2-5	.	.	TGTGCCAGCTCACGCCAAGAGACCCAGTACTTC	CASSRQETQYF
TRBV2	TRBJ1-4	TRBD1	once	TGTGCCAGCAGTGAATTTACAGGGGATAATGAAAAACTGTTTTTT	CASSEFTGDNEKLFF
TRBV15	TRBJ1-1	.	.	TGTGCCACCAGCAGAGGTGACCAGGGTTCTGAAGCTTTCTTT	CATSRGDQGSEAFF
TRBV19	TRBJ1-2	.	few	TGTGCCACCGAATCGTCGGGGACGACTGGCTACACCTTC	CATESSGTTGYTF
TRBV9	TRBJ2-6	.	.	TGTGCCAGCAGCGTAGCCTTCGGTGGCTCTGGGGCCAACGTCCTGACTTTC	CASSVAFGGSGANVLTF
TRBV9	TRBJ2-1	.	.	TGTGCCAGCAGCGTAGGGGGCGGGCAATCGTACAATGAGCAGTTCTTC	CASSVGGGQSYNEQFF
TRBV5-5	TRBJ1-6	.	.	TGTGCCAGCAGCTCCTCGGGGGCGACTGATTCACCCCTCCACTTT	CASSSSGATDSPLHF
TRBV2	TRBJ2-1	.	.	TGTGCCAGCAGTAGAGAGAGGGGAACCTACAATGAGCAGTTCTTC	CASSRERGTYNEQFF
TRBV5-1	TRBJ1-6	.	.	TGCGCCAGCAGCCCGGAGGGGGGTGGAGGATCACCCCTCCACTTT	CASSPEGGGGSPLHF
TRBV6-1	TRBJ1-5	.	.	TGTGCCAGCAGTGGGCCATTACGTAGCAATCAGCCCCAGCATTTT	CASSGPLRSNQPQHF
TRBV5-6	TRBJ2-4	TRBD1	.	TGTGCCAGCAGCTCCACGACAGGGGTCTCTTCCATTCAGTACTTC	CASSSTTGVSSIQYF
TRBV7-2	TRBJ2-7	TRBD2	once	TGTGCCAGCAGCAGACTAGCGGGGGGGTCCTACGAGCAGTACTTC	CASSRLAGGSYEQYF
TRBV30	TRBJ1-1	.	.	TGTGCCTGGAGTGCCGGAAGGACTGAAGCTTTCTTT	CAWSAGRTEAFF
TRBV11-2	TRBJ1-4	.	.	TGTGCCAGCAGCCCGCGGGCCAGAGGGGATGAAAAACTGTTTTTT	CASSPRARGDEKLFF
TRBV5-1	TRBJ2-7	.	.	TGCGCCAGCAGCCGCGACCCGTACGAGCAGTACTTC	CASSRDPYEQYF
TRBV10-3	TRBJ1-6	.	.	TGTGCCATCAGCGGGACCGCTAATTCACCCCTCCACTTT	CAISGTANSPLHF
TRBV19	TRBJ1-4	.	.	TGTGCCAGTAGTTTCAGTCTTAATGAAAAACTGTTTTTT	CASSFSLNEKLFF
TRBV5-1	TRBJ2-7	.	.	TGCGCCAGCAGCTTACAGGGCTCCCCGGACCCTACGCAGCAGTACTTC	CASSLQGSPDPTQQYF
TRBV5-1	TRBJ2-5	.	.	TGCGCCAGCAGCGAACAGCCCGGGGCGGGGGAGACCCAGTACTTC	CASSEQPGAGETQYF
TRBV6-1	TRBJ1-4	.	.	TGTGCCAGTGCCCTTGCAACTAATGAAAAACTGTTTTTT	CASALATNEKLFF
TRBV18	TRBJ2-5	TRBD1	.	TGTGCCAGCTCACTGGGACAGGCGAGGCAAGAGACCCAGTACTTC	CASSLGQARQETQYF
TRBV5-1	TRBJ1-3	TRBD1	.	TGCGCCAGCAGCGACACAGGGGGCGGTGATGGAAACACCATATATTTT	CASSDTGGGDGNTIYF
TRBV7-2	TRBJ2-6	TRBD1	.	TGTGCCAGCAGCCTCGGACAGGGGAGTCCTGGGGCCAACGTCCTGACTTTC	CASSLGQGSPGANVLTF
TRBV5-6	TRBJ2-7	.	.	TGTGCCAGCAGCTTGCCGGAGGGGGGCCCGTTCTACGAGCAGTACTTC	CASSLPEGGPFYEQYF
TRBV7-2	TRBJ2-2	.	.	TGTGCCAGCAGCTTAGGGGGGGGCCTCACCGGGGAGCTGTTTTTT	CASSLGGGLTGELFF
TRBV10-1	TRBJ2-3	.	.	TGCGCCAGCAGTGGGCAAAGAGCAGATACGCAGTATTTT	CASSGQRADTQYF
TRBV7-2	TRBJ1-5	.	.	TGTGCCAGCAGCTTAGAAGTCGCAGGGGTGCAGCCCCAGCATTTT	CASSLEVAGVQPQHF
TRBV7-2	TRBJ2-4	.	.	TGTGCCAGCAGCTTTTACCGGGACCGGGGCATTCAGTACTTC	CASSFYRDRGIQYF
TRBV10-2	TRBJ2-7	TRBD1	.	TGCGCCAGCACCGGACAGGGGCCCTCCTACGAGCAGTACTTC	CASTGQGPSYEQYF
TRBV29-1	TRBJ1-4	.	.	TGCAGCGTTGAAGGGACAAGGAATGAAAAACTGTTTTTT	CSVEGTRNEKLFF
TRBV11-2	TRBJ2-5	.	.	TGTGCCAGCACCTCCGGGGGCCGGGAGACCCAGTACTTC	CASTSGGRETQYF
TRBV19	TRBJ1-2	.	.	TGTGCCAGTAGACTCAGTGACGGGGCTCGTGGCTACACCTTC	CASRLSDGARGYTF
TRBV30	TRBJ1-2	TRBD1	.	TGTGCCTGGAGCCCAGAAACCGGGACAGTGATGTATGGCTACACCTTC	CAWSPETGTVMYGYTF
TRBV6-5	TRBJ1-5	.	.	TGTGCCAGCAGCCGAAAGGGGGGTAATCAGCCCCAGCATTTT	CASSRKGGNQPQHF
TRBV20-1	TRBJ2-3	.	.	TGCAGTGCTACCTACACAGATACGCAGTATTTT	CSATYTDTQYF
TRBV18	TRBJ2-1	.	.	TGTGCCAGCTCACCACCAGGGAAAGCCTACAATGAGCAGTTCTTC	CASSPPGKAYNEQFF
TRBV7-3	TRBJ1-2	TRBD1	.	TGTGCCAGCAGCTCCCGGGCAGGGGGAGGTGGCTACACCTTC	CASSSRAGGGGYTF
TRBV6-6	TRBJ2-5	TRBD2	.	TGTGCCAGCAGACCCTCCAGCGGGGCACAAGAGACCCAGTACTTC	CASRPSSGAQETQYF
TRBV27	TRBJ2-6	.	.	TGTGCCAGCAGTTTCCAGACAGGTCGATCTGGGGCCAACGTCCTGACTTTC	CASSFQTGRSGANVLTF
TRBV11-2	TRBJ1-1	.	.	TGTGCCAGCAGCTTAGGGTTACGGACTGAAGCTTTCTTT	CASSLGLRTEAFF
TRBV18	TRBJ2-7	TRBD1	once	TGTGCCAGCTCACCACCGACAGGGCGGTCCTACGAGCAGTACTTC	CASSPPTGRSYEQYF
TRBV30	TRBJ1-6	.	.	TGTGCCTGGAGTGTACGTGGGGTAGGCTCCTATAATTCACCCCTCCACTTT	CAWSVRGVGSYNSPLHF
TRBV18	TRBJ2-1	.	.	TGTGCCAGCTCACCCAAGCCGGTAGAGCAGTTCTTC	CASSPKPVEQFF